A selection of T cell receptor beta chains follows, all from one sample in a study of regulatory T cells in long-lasting Graves disease. One entry per CDR3 protein results from TCRdb running MiXCR on the multiplex PCR reads. The sample lists some 240,000 distinct CDR3 sequences, around 20% occurring once. This sample also belongs to another study, concerning T cells in Graves' hyperthyroidism and ophthalmopathy.

The sequencing used peripheral blood mononuclear cells (PBMCs), collected at new diagnosis, from a patient treated with antithyroid drugs. These receptors all come from a woman in her 30s with Graves disease. The CDR3 runs from the conserved cysteine through the conserved F or W. The D gene is left open where the match is weak. Size values are once, few and many counts, or a class for expanded clones, and some rows have none.

many	NA	TRBV11-2	19	TRBJ2-1	CASSPISLGDPSSYNEQFF	TGTGCCAGCAGCCCGATCTCCCTGGGAGATCCTAGCTCCTACAATGAGCAGTTCTTC
NA	NA	TRBV27	14	TRBJ2-2	CASSLLGVFGELFF	TGTGCCAGCAGTTTACTTGGTGTGTTCGGGGAGCTGTTTTTT
many	TRBD2	TRBV27	17	TRBJ2-2	CASSLPRVAGETGELFF	TGTGCCAGCAGTTTACCCCGCGTAGCGGGGGAAACCGGGGAGCTGTTTTTT
many	TRBD2	TRBV27	15	TRBJ2-7	CASSTYSGASWEQYF	TGTGCCAGCAGTACATATAGCGGGGCGTCCTGGGAGCAGTACTTC
many	TRBD2	TRBV15	16	TRBJ2-3	CATSRGSGGATDTQYF	TGTGCCACCAGCAGAGGTAGCGGGGGGGCGACAGATACGCAGTATTTT
many	TRBD1	TRBV6-2/TRBV6-3	13	TRBJ1-1	CASSEHRDSEAFF	TGTGCCAGCAGTGAACACCGGGACAGTGAAGCTTTCTTT
many	NA	TRBV7-9	13	TRBJ1-2	CASSLDYNYGYTF	TGTGCCAGCAGCTTAGATTATAACTATGGCTACACCTTC
NA	NA	TRBV11-2	15	TRBJ2-7	CASSRTPSVPYEQYF	TGTGCCAGCAGCCGAACACCTAGCGTGCCCTACGAGCAGTACTTC
many	NA	TRBV12-3/TRBV12-4	12	TRBJ1-1	CASSLIGVEAFF	TGTGCCAGCAGTTTAATTGGTGTGGAAGCTTTCTTT
NA	TRBD2	TRBV2	17	TRBJ2-2	CASRTDLAGLNTGELFF	TGTGCCAGCAGGACGGACCTAGCGGGACTGAACACCGGGGAGCTGTTTTTT
many	NA	TRBV28	14	TRBJ2-7	CASSFGVGEYEQYF	TGTGCCAGCAGTTTCGGGGTTGGGGAGTACGAGCAGTACTTC
NA	NA	TRBV2	15	TRBJ1-6	CASRKGGAYNSPLHF	TGTGCCAGCAGGAAGGGAGGGGCGTATAATTCACCCCTCCACTTT
many	NA	TRBV2	13	TRBJ2-3	CASSAGRLDTQYF	TGTGCCAGCAGTGCGGGACGGCTAGATACGCAGTATTTT
many	TRBD1	TRBV30	14	TRBJ1-5	CAWGDSAPGQPQHF	TGTGCCTGGGGGGACAGTGCCCCGGGTCAGCCCCAGCATTTT
many	NA	TRBV28	12	TRBJ1-1	CASSRVQSEAFF	TGTGCCAGCAGTAGGGTCCAATCTGAAGCTTTCTTT
many	TRBD2	TRBV6-5	17	TRBJ2-1	CASSYSKFGTSDAEQFF	TGTGCCAGCAGTTACTCGAAATTTGGGACTAGCGACGCTGAGCAGTTCTTC
many	TRBD2	TRBV12-3/TRBV12-4	15	TRBJ2-7	CASSEAGGAGYEQYF	TGTGCCAGCAGTGAGGCCGGGGGGGCGGGCTACGAGCAGTACTTC
many	NA	TRBV30	14	TRBJ2-2	CAWAREEYTGELFF	TGTGCCTGGGCGAGAGAGGAATACACCGGGGAGCTGTTTTTT
many	TRBD1	TRBV2	15	TRBJ1-1	CASSEGGTGWQKAFF	TGTGCCAGCAGTGAAGGGGGGACAGGGTGGCAGAAAGCTTTCTTT
many	TRBD1	TRBV19	16	TRBJ2-3	CASTGRPGQGTDTQYF	TGTGCCAGTACCGGAAGACCGGGACAGGGGACAGATACGCAGTATTTT
many	TRBD2	TRBV24-1	17	TRBJ2-3	CATSVGLAGRLQHTQYF	TGTGCCACCAGTGTGGGACTAGCGGGGAGACTTCAACATACGCAGTATTTT
many	TRBD1	TRBV12-3/TRBV12-4	15	TRBJ2-2	CASSPRTGPTGELFF	TGTGCCAGCAGCCCTCGGACAGGGCCCACCGGGGAGCTGTTTTTT
many	NA	TRBV6-5	13	TRBJ1-2	CASSYVGAGGYTF	TGTGCCAGCAGTTACGTGGGGGCTGGTGGCTACACCTTC
few	NA	TRBV28	12	TRBJ2-1	CASSWGLYEQFF	TGTGCCAGCAGTTGGGGGTTATACGAGCAGTTCTTC